The 16 T cell receptor beta chains below were found in one sample sequenced in a study of blood T cells in healthy people across ages. Using a J-beta primer mix together with a sample-barcoded 5' primer, a second PCR was run for roughly 7 to 11 cycles. TCRdb used MiXCR to reprocess the 5' RACE reads, holding one entry per CDR3 protein. Of about a million distinct CDR3 sequences in the sample, 51% were seen once. Sequencing input: blood. These receptors were taken from a woman aged 60 to 75 in good health.

The chain combines TRBV9 with TRBJ2-3; no clear D. The CDR3 runs to 14 residues. Germline CDR1 reads SGDLS; CDR2 reads YYNGEE. With 0 bases removed from V and 1 base from J, the gap between germline ends came to 6 bases. The CDR3, as DNA: TGTGCCAGCAGCGTAGCTTGGGGCACAGATACGCAGTATTTT. Residues: CASSVAWGTDTQYF.

The chain links TRBV27 to TRBJ2-1; possible D gene TRBD2, 5 bases. Germline-derived CDR1 and CDR2 are MNHEY and SMNVEV (reference sequence). With 3 bases removed from V and 4 bases from J, the gap between germline ends came to 10 bases. The CDR3 is 14 residues long. The CDR3 DNA is TGTGCCAGCAGTTTGAGGGTTAGGTACAATGAGCAGTTCTTC. Its protein product is CASSLRVRYNEQFF.

The chain combines TRBV20-1 with TRBJ1-2; D is uncertain. CDR3 length: 11 amino acids. The V and J ends lost 1 base and 10 bases respectively, with 10 bases between them. Germline values: CDR1 DFQATT, CDR2 SNEGSKA (reference sequence). The CDR3 loop is CSARVGDDYTF. DNA of the CDR3: TGCAGTGCTAGAGTCGGGGATGACTACACCTTC.

The J gene is TRBJ2-5, the V gene TRBV6-4; 10 nucleotides agree with TRBD1. This CDR3 is 15 amino acids long. Germline V gene data show CDR1 as MRHNA and CDR2 as SNTAGT. After removal of 7 bases from V and 5 bases from J, the junction contained 10 bases not matched to a gene. In nucleotides, the CDR3 is TGTGCCAGCACCAAGGAGACAGGGGGCTTGGAGACCCAGTACTTC. It codes for CASTKETGGLETQYF.

In its sample, this clonotype was seen a few times. V and J are TRBV28 and TRBJ1-4; TRBD1 is a possible D gene (5 bases). The CDR3 is made up of 13 amino acids. Germline CDR1 MDHEN, CDR2 SYDVKM. The V end lost 6 bases, the J end lost 8 bases, and 13 bases lay between the germline ends. The CDR3: CASRDTPTEKLFF. CDR3 DNA sequence: TGTGCCAGCAGGGACACTCCGACGGAAAAACTGTTTTTT.

The rearrangement links TRBV5-6 to TRBJ2-1, with 7 positions matching TRBD2. Per germline, CDR1 SGHDT and CDR2 YYEEEE. CDR3 size: 15 residues. The trim removed 1 base at V and 7 bases at J, leaving 8 bases unmatched. DNA of the CDR3: TGTGCCAGCAGCTTGCCAGCGGGAATTCGGAATGAGCAGTTCTTC. Translating gives CASSLPAGIRNEQFF. The full variable domain, completed using reference TRBV5-6 and TRBJ2-1, is DAGVTQSPTHLIKTRGQQVTLRCSPKSGHDTVSWYQQALGQGPQFIFQYYEEEERQRGNFPDRFSGHQFPNYSSELNVNALLLGDSALYLCASSLPAGIRNEQFFGPGTRLTVL.

The chain has TRBV6-2 or TRBV6-3 and TRBJ1-1; maybe TRBD1 (6 bases). V was cut by 6 bases and J by 3 bases, with 17 bases left in between. Germline V CDR1 and CDR2: MNHEY, SVGEGT. This CDR3 spans 15 amino acids. The CDR3, as DNA: TGTGCCAGCAGAATCCGGGACACCGTATACACTGAAGCTTTCTTT. This sequence encodes CASRIRDTVYTEAFF.

This clonotype was counted only a few times. This rearrangement joins TRBV14 to TRBJ2-1; 9 positions agree with TRBD2. The CDR3 is 15 residues long. Trimming removed 2 bases from V and 4 bases from J; junction bases left unmatched: 3. From germline, CDR1 is SGHDN and CDR2 FVKESK. CDR3 sequence (DNA): TGTGCCAGCAGCCAATTGACTAGCGGATACAATGAGCAGTTCTTC. Amino acid sequence: CASSQLTSGYNEQFF.

The rearrangement joins TRBV6-6 to TRBJ1-2, with a weak D call TRBD1 (6 bases). The CDR3 length is 13 residues. The germline V gene has CDR1 MNHNY and CDR2 SVGAGI (reference sequence). Trimming removed 9 bases at V and 6 bases at J, with 17 bases between. CDR3 DNA: TGTGCCAGTACGACAGGAGGGTTGAATGGCTACACCTTC. It is translated as CASTTGGLNGYTF.

This clonotype was counted between two and nine times. This chain links TRBV9 with TRBJ2-1; D may be TRBD2 (5 bases). The V gene's germline CDR1 is SGDLS and CDR2 YYNGEE. V lost 4 bases and J lost 13, with 15 bases in between. This CDR3 region has 12 residues. Here the CDR3 DNA reads TGTGCCAGCAGCTACAGCGGACTTGAACAGTTCTTC. Protein sequence: CASSYSGLEQFF.

This CDR3 reads CASSQDIIVFYGYTF. The CDR3 DNA follows: TGCGCCAGCAGCCAAGATATTATAGTCTTCTATGGCTACACCTTC. The rearrangement joins TRBV4-1 to TRBJ1-2; no firm D call. The CDR3 has 15 residues. Germline V CDR1 and CDR2: MGHRA, YSYEKL. V lost 0 bases to trimming and J lost 4 bases, with 12 bases between them.

As to this clonotype: A much more abundant neighbour one base away suggests this may be a read error. This chain joins TRBV11-2 and TRBJ2-5, with 8 bases lining up with TRBD2. The V gene end was trimmed by 5 bases and the J gene end by 6 bases; junction bases not matched to a gene: 11. CDR3 size: 15 residues. The germline V gene has CDR1 SGHAT and CDR2 FQNNGV. The CDR3 nucleotides read TGTGCCAGCAGCCGCGACGGGACTAGTAGACAGACCCAGTACTTC. Translating gives CASSRDGTSRQTQYF.

The chain uses TRBV5-1 and TRBJ2-1, with D possibly matching TRBD2 (6 bases). Trimming removed 6 bases at V and 2 bases at J, with 15 bases between. Germline lookup yields CDR1 SGHRS and CDR2 YFSETQ. This CDR3 is built from 15 residues. In nucleotides, the CDR3 is TGCGCCAGCACCCTGGGGGGTCTCGCCTACAATGAGCAGTTCTTC. Translating it yields CASTLGGLAYNEQFF.

The rearrangement links TRBV6-5 to TRBJ2-1; 8 positions agree with TRBD1. CDR1 and CDR2 (germline): MNHEY, SVGAGI. CDR3 length: 16 amino acids. The V and J ends lost 5 bases and 3 bases, in that order; junction bases with no gene match: 9. DNA for the CDR3: TGTGCCAGCAGTAACGTGGGACAGGTGATCTACAATGAGCAGTTCTTC. Protein product: CASSNVGQVIYNEQFF.

This clonotype was observed a handful of times. The chain joins TRBV7-2 to TRBJ2-4; TRBD1 matches 7 bases. Germline lookup yields CDR1 SGHTA and CDR2 FQGNSA. V shed 4 bases, J shed 8 bases, and the junction held 11 bases outside the gene matches. The CDR3 is made up of 15 amino acids. The CDR3 sequence: CASSYQSDRVDIQYF. In nucleotides, the CDR3 is TGTGCCAGCAGCTACCAGAGCGACAGGGTTGACATTCAGTACTTC.

The chain couples TRBV12-3 or TRBV12-4 to TRBJ2-7, with D maybe TRBD2 (7 bases). The V end lost 1 base, the J end lost 2 bases, and 15 bases lay between the germline ends. This CDR3 contains 16 residues. The CDR3 sequence: CASSLGGGRGPYEQYF. Written as DNA, the CDR3 is TGTGCCAGCAGTTTAGGTGGGGGGCGGGGGCCCTACGAGCAGTACTTC.